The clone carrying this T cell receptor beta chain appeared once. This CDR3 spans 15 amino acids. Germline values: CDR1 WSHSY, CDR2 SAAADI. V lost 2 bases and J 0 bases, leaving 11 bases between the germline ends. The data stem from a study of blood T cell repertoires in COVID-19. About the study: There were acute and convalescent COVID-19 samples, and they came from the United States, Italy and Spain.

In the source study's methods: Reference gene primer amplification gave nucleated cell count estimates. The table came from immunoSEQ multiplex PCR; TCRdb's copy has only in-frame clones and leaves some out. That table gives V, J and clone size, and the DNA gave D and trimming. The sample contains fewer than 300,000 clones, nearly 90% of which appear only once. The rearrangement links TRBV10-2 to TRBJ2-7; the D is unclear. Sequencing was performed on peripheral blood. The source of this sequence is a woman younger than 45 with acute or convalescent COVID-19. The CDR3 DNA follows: TGCGCCAGCAGTGAGGTGTTCTGGAGCTCCTACGAGCAGTACTTC. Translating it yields CASSEVFWSSYEQYF.